A selection of T cell receptor beta chains follows, all from one sample in a study of regulatory T cells in long-lasting Graves disease. TCRdb fed the multiplex PCR reads into MiXCR, producing one record per CDR3 protein. The table includes about 360,000 distinct CDR3 sequences, about a sixth detected once. The sample was also reused in another study, on T cells in Graves' hyperthyroidism and ophthalmopathy.

Material: peripheral blood mononuclear cells (PBMCs), obtained at new diagnosis, from a patient treated with antithyroid drugs. The receptors here all came from a woman between 18 and 29 years old with Graves disease. The CDR3 runs from the conserved cysteine through the conserved F or W. D genes are given only for firm matches. Only some rows state a clone size, as once, few, many or a class for expanded clones.

j_call: TRBJ1-3; d_call: -; clone_size: many; v_call: TRBV5-1; cdr3_aa: CASSSTGSANTIYF; cdr3_nt: TGCGCCAGCAGCTCAACAGGGTCCGCAAACACCATATATTTT
j_call: TRBJ2-1; d_call: TRBD1; clone_size: few; v_call: TRBV6-1; cdr3_aa: CASSEGTGGNEQFF; cdr3_nt: TGTGCCAGCAGTGAAGGGACAGGGGGCAATGAGCAGTTCTTC
j_call: TRBJ2-1; d_call: TRBD1; clone_size: many; v_call: TRBV5-1; cdr3_aa: CASSYRTGGFNEQFF; cdr3_nt: TGCGCCAGCAGCTACCGGACAGGGGGCTTCAATGAGCAGTTCTTC
j_call: TRBJ2-7; d_call: TRBD1; clone_size: many; v_call: TRBV12-3/TRBV12-4; cdr3_aa: CASSLFGTGSYEQYF; cdr3_nt: TGTGCCAGCAGTTTATTTGGGACAGGCTCCTACGAGCAGTACTTC
j_call: TRBJ2-7; d_call: -; clone_size: many; v_call: TRBV20-1; cdr3_aa: CSAPEGRVTYEQYF; cdr3_nt: TGCAGTGCCCCCGAGGGTCGGGTTACCTACGAGCAGTACTTC
j_call: TRBJ2-1; d_call: -; clone_size: few; v_call: TRBV19; cdr3_aa: CASMGPPGNEQFF; cdr3_nt: TGTGCCAGTATGGGCCCACCTGGCAATGAGCAGTTCTTC
j_call: TRBJ1-1; d_call: TRBD1; clone_size: few; v_call: TRBV5-8; cdr3_aa: CASSLALQGLNTEAFF; cdr3_nt: TGTGCCAGCAGCTTGGCCTTACAGGGGCTAAACACTGAAGCTTTCTTT
j_call: TRBJ1-1; d_call: TRBD1; clone_size: few; v_call: TRBV6-1; cdr3_aa: CACSKTGDTEAFF; cdr3_nt: TGTGCCTGCAGTAAGACAGGGGACACTGAAGCTTTCTTT
j_call: TRBJ2-4; d_call: -; clone_size: -; v_call: TRBV19; cdr3_aa: CASSILPMGTIQYF; cdr3_nt: TGTGCCAGTAGTATACTCCCGATGGGCACTATTCAGTACTTC
j_call: TRBJ2-1; d_call: TRBD2; clone_size: many; v_call: TRBV4-1; cdr3_aa: CASSFRTSGTGGPNEQFF; cdr3_nt: TGCGCCAGCAGCTTCCGGACTAGCGGCACCGGAGGGCCTAATGAGCAGTTCTTC
j_call: TRBJ2-3; d_call: -; clone_size: -; v_call: TRBV19; cdr3_aa: CASSNTRGAHTDTQYF; cdr3_nt: TGTGCCAGTAGCAATACACGGGGGGCCCACACAGATACGCAGTATTTT
j_call: TRBJ2-1; d_call: -; clone_size: many; v_call: TRBV14; cdr3_aa: CASSQAIRDEQFF; cdr3_nt: TGTGCCAGCAGCCAAGCCATTAGGGATGAGCAGTTCTTC
j_call: TRBJ2-1; d_call: -; clone_size: many; v_call: TRBV20-1; cdr3_aa: CSARDKALPSLEQFF; cdr3_nt: TGCAGTGCTAGAGATAAGGCGCTGCCCTCTCTTGAGCAGTTCTTC
j_call: TRBJ2-3; d_call: -; clone_size: many; v_call: TRBV28; cdr3_aa: CASVGGAGTDTQYF; cdr3_nt: TGTGCCAGCGTCGGGGGAGCTGGCACAGATACGCAGTATTTT
j_call: TRBJ1-2; d_call: TRBD1; clone_size: few; v_call: TRBV29-1; cdr3_aa: CSADRAGGYTF; cdr3_nt: TGCAGCGCCGACAGGGCGGGTGGCTACACCTTC
j_call: TRBJ2-2; d_call: -; clone_size: few; v_call: TRBV6-2/TRBV6-3; cdr3_aa: CASSQGRELFF; cdr3_nt: TGTGCCAGCAGTCAGGGCCGGGAGCTGTTTTTT
j_call: TRBJ2-3; d_call: TRBD1; clone_size: many; v_call: TRBV20-1; cdr3_aa: CSAPMDRGRSDTQYF; cdr3_nt: TGCAGTGCTCCGATGGACAGGGGGAGATCAGATACGCAGTATTTT
j_call: TRBJ2-1; d_call: -; clone_size: many; v_call: TRBV13; cdr3_aa: CASSSWRVGEQFF; cdr3_nt: TGTGCCAGCAGCTCCTGGCGAGTGGGTGAGCAGTTCTTC
j_call: TRBJ2-7; d_call: TRBD1; clone_size: -; v_call: TRBV19; cdr3_aa: CASSALGTESSYEQYF; cdr3_nt: TGTGCCAGTAGTGCTTTAGGGACAGAGAGCTCCTACGAGCAGTACTTC
j_call: TRBJ1-2; d_call: -; clone_size: many; v_call: TRBV15; cdr3_aa: CATSRDEGRGADYGYTF; cdr3_nt: TGTGCCACCAGCAGAGATGAAGGAAGGGGGGCAGATTATGGCTACACCTTC
j_call: TRBJ1-1; d_call: -; clone_size: many; v_call: TRBV9; cdr3_aa: CASSVADLNTEAFF; cdr3_nt: TGTGCCAGCAGCGTAGCTGACTTGAACACTGAAGCTTTCTTT
j_call: TRBJ2-5; d_call: TRBD2; clone_size: many; v_call: TRBV7-7; cdr3_aa: CASSPGLARETQYF; cdr3_nt: TGTGCTAGCAGTCCGGGACTAGCACGCGAGACCCAGTACTTC
j_call: TRBJ1-1; d_call: -; clone_size: -; v_call: TRBV5-1; cdr3_aa: CASSMTREGGQHAPEAFF; cdr3_nt: TGCGCCAGCAGCATGACGAGGGAAGGGGGTCAACATGCTCCTGAAGCTTTCTTT
j_call: TRBJ2-7; d_call: -; clone_size: many; v_call: TRBV3-1; cdr3_aa: CASSQTRIAYEQYF; cdr3_nt: TGTGCCAGCAGCCAAACGAGAATAGCCTACGAGCAGTACTTC
j_call: TRBJ2-2; d_call: TRBD1; clone_size: many; v_call: TRBV18; cdr3_aa: CASSPNRGNTGELFF; cdr3_nt: TGTGCCAGCTCCCCAAACAGGGGGAACACCGGGGAGCTGTTTTTT
j_call: TRBJ2-5; d_call: -; clone_size: many; v_call: TRBV3-1; cdr3_aa: CASSQGVQETQYF; cdr3_nt: TGTGCCAGCAGCCAAGGGGTCCAAGAGACCCAGTACTTC
j_call: TRBJ2-7; d_call: -; clone_size: many; v_call: TRBV3-1; cdr3_aa: CASSHAPGASYEQYF; cdr3_nt: TGTGCCAGCAGCCATGCCCCCGGAGCGTCCTACGAGCAGTACTTC
j_call: TRBJ1-4; d_call: -; clone_size: -; v_call: TRBV9; cdr3_aa: CASSGGVVANEKLFF; cdr3_nt: TGTGCCAGCAGCGGAGGAGTAGTGGCTAATGAAAAACTGTTTTTT
j_call: TRBJ2-3; d_call: -; clone_size: many; v_call: TRBV2; cdr3_aa: CASSDMGTDTQYF; cdr3_nt: TGTGCCAGCAGTGATATGGGCACAGATACGCAGTATTTT
j_call: TRBJ2-3; d_call: TRBD2; clone_size: -; v_call: TRBV4-2; cdr3_aa: CASSQEAGGYTDTQYF; cdr3_nt: TGTGCCAGCAGCCAAGAGGCGGGGGGATACACAGATACGCAGTATTTT
j_call: TRBJ1-4; d_call: -; clone_size: -; v_call: TRBV28; cdr3_aa: CASNGYQGKEKLFF; cdr3_nt: TGTGCCAGCAACGGGTATCAGGGCAAAGAAAAACTGTTTTTT
j_call: TRBJ2-6; d_call: TRBD1; clone_size: few; v_call: TRBV19; cdr3_aa: CASSPGQGPPGANVLTF; cdr3_nt: TGTGCCAGTAGTCCTGGACAGGGCCCCCCTGGGGCCAACGTCCTGACTTTC
j_call: TRBJ1-1; d_call: -; clone_size: -; v_call: TRBV19; cdr3_aa: CASRGLQVAFF; cdr3_nt: TGTGCCAGTAGGGGGCTTCAGGTGGCTTTCTTT
j_call: TRBJ2-7; d_call: TRBD2; clone_size: many; v_call: TRBV12-3/TRBV12-4; cdr3_aa: CASSLELAGDRRSYEQYF; cdr3_nt: TGTGCCAGCAGTCTTGAACTAGCGGGGGACCGTAGATCCTACGAGCAGTACTTC
j_call: TRBJ1-1; d_call: -; clone_size: many; v_call: TRBV3-1; cdr3_aa: CASSQGRSMNTEAFF; cdr3_nt: TGTGCCAGCAGCCAAGGGCGTTCAATGAACACTGAAGCTTTCTTT
j_call: TRBJ1-4; d_call: -; clone_size: many; v_call: TRBV11-2; cdr3_aa: CASSLRQEEKLFF; cdr3_nt: TGTGCCAGCAGCCTCCGGCAGGAGGAAAAACTGTTTTTT
j_call: TRBJ2-7; d_call: TRBD2; clone_size: -; v_call: TRBV29-1; cdr3_aa: CSVVGLAGPYEQYF; cdr3_nt: TGCAGCGTCGTGGGACTAGCGGGACCCTACGAGCAGTACTTC
j_call: TRBJ2-7; d_call: -; clone_size: -; v_call: TRBV13; cdr3_aa: CASSSRDPGWGLDEQYF; cdr3_nt: TGTGCCAGCAGCTCCCGGGACCCAGGGTGGGGGTTGGACGAGCAGTACTTC
j_call: TRBJ1-3; d_call: -; clone_size: -; v_call: TRBV6-2/TRBV6-3; cdr3_aa: CASSYPLQENSGNTIYF; cdr3_nt: TGTGCCAGCAGTTACCCTCTTCAGGAGAACTCTGGAAACACCATATATTTT
j_call: TRBJ2-3; d_call: TRBD2; clone_size: -; v_call: TRBV6-2/TRBV6-3; cdr3_aa: CASRSYLAGADTQYF; cdr3_nt: TGTGCCAGCAGGTCCTACCTAGCGGGAGCAGATACGCAGTATTTT
j_call: TRBJ2-1; d_call: -; clone_size: -; v_call: TRBV24-1; cdr3_aa: CATSAGAPNNEQFF; cdr3_nt: TGTGCCACCAGTGCGGGCGCCCCGAACAATGAGCAGTTCTTC
j_call: TRBJ2-7; d_call: -; clone_size: few; v_call: TRBV6-5; cdr3_aa: CASSYTTDYEQYF; cdr3_nt: TGTGCCAGCAGTTACACGACCGATTACGAGCAGTACTTC
j_call: TRBJ2-3; d_call: -; clone_size: few; v_call: TRBV10-3; cdr3_aa: CAISESGTGPKVTQYF; cdr3_nt: TGTGCCATCAGTGAGTCGGGAACAGGCCCCAAAGTTACGCAGTATTTT
j_call: TRBJ1-1; d_call: -; clone_size: many; v_call: TRBV19; cdr3_aa: CASSMERGWTEAFF; cdr3_nt: TGTGCCAGTAGTATGGAGCGGGGTTGGACTGAAGCTTTCTTT
j_call: TRBJ2-7; d_call: TRBD2; clone_size: -; v_call: TRBV6-1; cdr3_aa: CASSQAGLEEQYF; cdr3_nt: TGTGCCAGCAGCCAAGCGGGACTGGAAGAGCAGTACTTC
j_call: TRBJ2-7; d_call: TRBD1; clone_size: few; v_call: TRBV7-2; cdr3_aa: CASSFNTPRGEQYF; cdr3_nt: TGTGCCAGCAGCTTTAACACGCCCAGGGGGGAGCAGTACTTC
j_call: TRBJ2-3; d_call: -; clone_size: many; v_call: TRBV4-1; cdr3_aa: CASSQSGGTQYF; cdr3_nt: TGCGCCAGCAGCCAATCCGGGGGTACGCAGTATTTT
j_call: TRBJ2-5; d_call: TRBD1; clone_size: many; v_call: TRBV6-1; cdr3_aa: CASRAGTGIQETQYF; cdr3_nt: TGTGCCAGCAGAGCCGGGACAGGGATACAAGAGACCCAGTACTTC
j_call: TRBJ2-7; d_call: TRBD1; clone_size: many; v_call: TRBV10-3; cdr3_aa: CAITARQGMDEQYF; cdr3_nt: TGTGCCATCACCGCGCGACAGGGGATGGACGAGCAGTACTTC